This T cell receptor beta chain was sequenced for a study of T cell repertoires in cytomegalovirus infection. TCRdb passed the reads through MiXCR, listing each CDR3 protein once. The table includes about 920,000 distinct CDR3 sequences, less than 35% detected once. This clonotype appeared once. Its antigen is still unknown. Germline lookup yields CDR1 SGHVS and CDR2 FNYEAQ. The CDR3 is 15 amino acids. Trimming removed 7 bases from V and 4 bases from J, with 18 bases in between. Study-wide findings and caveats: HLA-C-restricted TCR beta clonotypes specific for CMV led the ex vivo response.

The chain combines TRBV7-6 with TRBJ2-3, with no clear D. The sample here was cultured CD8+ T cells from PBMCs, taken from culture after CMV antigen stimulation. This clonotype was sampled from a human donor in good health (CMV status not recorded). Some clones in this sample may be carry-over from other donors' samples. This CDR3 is CASNPSVGASDTQYF. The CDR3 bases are TGTGCCAGCAACCCCTCAGTGGGCGCGTCAGATACGCAGTATTTT. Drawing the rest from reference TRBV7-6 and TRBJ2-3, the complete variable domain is GAGVSQSPRYKVTKRGQDVALRCDPISGHVSLYWYRQALGQGPEFLTYFNYEAQQDKSGLPNDRFSAERPEGSISTLTIQRTEQRDSAMYRCASNPSVGASDTQYFGPGTRLTVL.